Following are 27 T cell receptor beta chains from one sample sequenced in a study of cytomegalovirus exposure and HLA in healthy donors. It was with 60 Vbeta and 13 Jbeta primers that the PCR ran. TCRdb's table, derived via immunoSEQ multiplex PCR, lists solely in-frame clones and lacks some. Here the sample spans about 210,000 clones, 82% being singletons. The sample consisted of PBMCs. These receptors originate from a man aged 40-49 years in good health and CMV-seropositive.

The chain carries TRBV18 and TRBJ2-1; D possibly corresponds to TRBD2 (6 bases). The CDR3 contains 13 residues. Deletions cut 4 bases from V and 7 bases from J, with 11 bases between. Germline values: CDR1 KGHSH, CDR2 LQKENI. As DNA, the CDR3 is TGTGCCAGCTCACTCCTGGAGGGGAATGAGCAGTTCTTC. The encoded protein is CASSLLEGNEQFF.

This chain joins TRBV7-8 and TRBJ2-3, with D possibly being TRBD2 (6 bases). This CDR3 has 17 amino acids. Trimming took off 0 bases at V and 7 bases at J, with 20 bases between the two ends. Germline V CDR1 and CDR2: SGHVS, FQNEAQ. CDR3 in DNA: TGTGCCAGCAGCTTAGCGGAGAGATACGGACTAACCAATACGCAGTATTTT. Protein product: CASSLAERYGLTNTQYF.

This chain connects TRBV7-6 to TRBJ2-1; D is uncertain. Trimming left V 4 bases short and J 0 bases short, with 4 bases between. Germline CDR1 and CDR2: SGHVS and FNYEAQ. This CDR3 has 13 residues. The chain's CDR3 is CASSSSSYNEQFF. For the CDR3, the DNA is TGTGCCAGCAGCTCCTCCTCCTACAATGAGCAGTTCTTC.

This clone was recorded only once. This chain uses TRBV10-1 with TRBJ2-1; TRBD1 aligns across 9 bases. From germline, CDR1 is WNHNN and CDR2 SYGVQD (reference sequence). The CDR3 loop spans 16 amino acids. The trim removed 3 bases at V and 6 bases at J, leaving 9 bases unmatched. For the CDR3, the DNA is TGCGCCAGCAGTGAATTACCGGGACAGGGTACCAATGAGCAGTTCTTC. It is translated as CASSELPGQGTNEQFF.

This sequence joins TRBV5-1 and TRBJ2-1; D is unclear. The CDR3 is 15 amino acids. Trimming removed 2 bases at V and 4 bases at J, with 13 bases between. The germline CDR1 and CDR2 sequences are SGHRS and YFSETQ. The DNA for the CDR3 is TGCGCCAGCAGCTTTGGTGTGACTCGGTACAATGAGCAGTTCTTC. Translation gives CASSFGVTRYNEQFF.

This clone was counted only a few times. The gene calls are TRBV2 and TRBJ2-2, with TRBD2 as a possible D gene (6 bases). Germline V gene lookup returns CDR1 SNHLY and CDR2 FYNNEI. This CDR3 comprises 15 residues. The V and J ends lost 5 bases and 1 base respectively, with 11 bases between them. The CDR3 bases are TGTGCCAGCAGTAGACTCGGGGGGAACACCGGGGAGCTGTTTTTT. Translated, it gives CASSRLGGNTGELFF.

V and J are TRBV30 and TRBJ2-1, with 7 nucleotides matching TRBD2. This CDR3 region has 13 residues. J gave up 6 bases and V 3 bases, and 5 bases lay outside the gene matches. The germline V gene encodes CDR1 GTSNPN and CDR2 SVGIG (reference sequence). The CDR3 loop is CAWSPWTSNEQFF. In DNA form, the CDR3 reads TGTGCCTGGAGCCCCTGGACTAGCAATGAGCAGTTCTTC.

This clone is classed as medium-sized (0.01 to 0.1%). At the DNA level, this CDR3 is encoded by other sequences in the same sample as well. The chain has TRBV6-1 and TRBJ1-5; 7 bases align to TRBD1. Germline V lookup: CDR1 MNHNS, CDR2 SASEGT. The CDR3 is 15 residues long. Trimming cost V 2 bases and J 4 bases; bases outside gene matches: 5. The CDR3 reads CASSERTGSNQPQHF. In DNA form, the CDR3 reads TGTGCCAGCAGTGAAAGGACAGGTTCTAATCAGCCCCAGCATTTT.

This clone was detected only once. V usage is TRBV6-1 and J usage is TRBJ1-4; TRBD1 aligns across 7 bases. Per germline, CDR1 MNHNS and CDR2 SASEGT. CDR3 length: 17 residues. V was pared by 3 bases and J by 1 base, with 8 bases of the junction left unmatched. The CDR3 region is CASSDREQGITNEKLFF. The CDR3 nucleotides read TGTGCCAGCAGTGATCGGGAACAGGGGATAACTAATGAAAAACTGTTTTTT.

This clone occurred once. The V call is TRBV5-4, the J call TRBJ2-2; unclear D gene. The CDR3 loop spans 13 amino acids. Germline V gene sequence: CDR1 SGHNT, CDR2 YYREEE (reference sequence). The ends were cut back, 0 bases at V and 7 bases at J, with 7 bases in the middle. The CDR3 DNA reads TGTGCCAGCAGCTTGGCGCCGGTCGGGGAGCTGTTTTTT. Its translation: CASSLAPVGELFF.

The V gene is TRBV14, the J gene TRBJ1-1; TRBD1 might be the D (5 bases). The V gene's germline CDR1 is SGHDN and CDR2 FVKESK. This CDR3 is 13 amino acids long. V was clipped by 5 bases and J by 5 bases, with 12 bases between them. For the CDR3, the DNA is TGTGCCAGCAGCTCCCAGACAGTTACTGAAGCTTTCTTT. This gives the protein CASSSQTVTEAFF.

This chain uses TRBV28 with TRBJ2-7; tentatively, D is TRBD2 (6 bases). In germline, CDR1 is MDHEN, CDR2 SYDVKM. The CDR3 consists of 14 residues. Trimming pared 6 bases from V and 3 bases from J, leaving 15 bases between. The CDR3 DNA reads as TGTGCCAGCAGCCTCCGGCTAGCGAGCTACGAGCAGTACGTC. This encodes CASSLRLASYEQYV.

The V call is TRBV29-1, the J call TRBJ1-2, with 9 bases lining up with TRBD1. Germline-derived CDR1 and CDR2 are SQVTM and ANQGSEA. V lost 6 bases and J lost 4; bases outside the gene matches: 6. This CDR3 spans 13 amino acids. CDR3 sequence (DNA): TGCAGCGTACAGACAGGGGGGACCTATGGCTACACCTTC. Translated: CSVQTGGTYGYTF.

J is TRBJ2-1 and V is TRBV19; TRBD2 aligns across 9 bases. V lost 3 bases to trimming and J lost 3 bases; unmatched junction nucleotides: 6. The germline V gene encodes CDR1 LNHDA and CDR2 SQIVND (reference sequence). CDR3 size: 16 residues. This CDR3 reads CASSIGLAGFYNEQFF. The CDR3 DNA reads TGTGCCAGTAGTATCGGGCTAGCGGGGTTCTACAATGAGCAGTTCTTC.

This chain connects TRBV15 to TRBJ1-4, with D uncertain. CDR1 and CDR2 from the germline V gene are LNHNV and YYDKDF (reference sequence). V lost 3 bases and J 0 bases, leaving 8 bases between the germline ends. The length of the CDR3 is 15 residues. Here the CDR3 DNA reads TGTGCCACCAGCAGTAACAGTGCAACTAATGAAAAACTGTTTTTT. Amino acid sequence: CATSSNSATNEKLFF. The whole variable domain, filled in from reference TRBV15 and TRBJ1-4, reads DAMVIQNPRYQVTQFGKPVTLSCSQTLNHNVMYWYQQKSSQAPKLLFHYYDKDFNNEADTPDNFQSRRPNTSFCFLDIRSPGLGDTAMYLCATSSNSATNEKLFFGSGTQLSVL.

The chain is built from TRBV5-1 and TRBJ2-7; D is perhaps TRBD1 (6 bases). The CDR3 is made up of 15 amino acids. Trimming cost V 0 bases and J 3 bases, with 13 bases left between them. Germline V gene data show CDR1 as SGHRS and CDR2 as YFSETQ. In nucleotides, the CDR3 is TGCGCCAGCAGCTTGGACTGGGGGCAGAACTACGAGCAGTACGTC. It is translated as CASSLDWGQNYEQYV.

The gene calls are TRBV7-8 and TRBJ2-7; D may be TRBD1 (5 bases). Deletions cut 6 bases from V and 6 bases from J, with 21 bases between. CDR3 size: 15 residues. Germline CDR1 is SGHVS and CDR2 is FQNEAQ. CDR3 loop: CASRSTLGTTGEQYF. The CDR3 DNA is TGTGCCAGCAGATCCACGCTGGGAACTACAGGCGAGCAGTACTTC. Filled out from reference TRBV7-8 and TRBJ2-7, the complete variable domain reads GAGVSQSPRYKVAKRGQDVALRCDPISGHVSLFWYQQALGQGPEFLTYFQNEAQLDKSGLPSDRFFAERPEGSVSTLKIQRTQQEDSAVYLCASRSTLGTTGEQYFGPGTRLTVT.

This chain uses TRBV10-2 with TRBJ1-4, with D perhaps matching TRBD1 (5 bases). V lost 0 bases, J lost 0 bases, and 14 bases lay in between. CDR1 and CDR2 (germline): WSHSY, SAAADI. CDR3 length: 18 residues. The CDR3: CASSESARAVATNEKLFF. The CDR3 DNA is TGCGCCAGCAGTGAGTCTGCCAGGGCCGTTGCAACTAATGAAAAACTGTTTTTT.

This clone has a single count. The rearrangement uses TRBV7-9 and TRBJ1-2, with D unclear. Germline CDR1 reads SEHNR; CDR2 reads FQNEAQ (reference sequence). CDR3 size: 12 residues. Between the trimmed V and J ends, which lost 5 bases and 6 bases, there was a span of 10 bases. CDR3 amino acids: CASSPSRDGYTF. The CDR3 DNA sequence: TGTGCCAGCAGCCCAAGCCGGGATGGCTACACCTTC. The whole variable domain, remainder taken from reference TRBV7-9 and TRBJ1-2, is DTGVSQNPRHKITKRGQNVTFRCDPISEHNRLYWYRQTLGQGPEFLTYFQNEAQLEKSRLLSDRFSAERPKGSFSTLEIQRTEQGDSAMYLCASSPSRDGYTFGSGTRLTVV.

This chain uses TRBV19 with TRBJ1-5, with D maybe TRBD1 (6 bases). The CDR3 length is 16 residues. CDR1 is LNHDA, CDR2 SQIVND, per germline (reference sequence). Trimming pared 3 bases from V and 3 bases from J, leaving 15 bases between. CDR3 in amino acids: CASSILGQSFNQPQHF. CDR3 nucleotide sequence: TGTGCCAGTAGTATCTTAGGACAGTCTTTCAATCAGCCCCAGCATTTT.

V usage is TRBV7-2 and J usage is TRBJ1-2, with D tentatively TRBD1 (5 bases). CDR3 length equals 13 residues. CDR1 is SGHTA and CDR2 is FQGNSA in the germline V gene. The V end was cut by 1 base, the J end by 7 bases, with 10 bases between. The CDR3 sequence: CASSLDRQFGYTF. As DNA, the CDR3 is TGTGCCAGCAGCTTAGACAGACAGTTTGGCTACACCTTC.

CDR3 residues: CASSYSRVAGKLFF. CDR3 DNA: TGTGCCAGCAGTTACTCCAGGGTAGCAGGAAAACTGTTTTTT. V usage is TRBV6-6 and J usage is TRBJ1-4; D might be TRBD1 (5 bases). CDR1 and CDR2 (germline): MNHNY, SVGAGI (reference sequence). The V end lost 0 bases, the J end lost 10 bases, and 12 bases lay between the germline ends. This CDR3 spans 14 amino acids.

This clone was found a few times. The chain uses TRBV19 and TRBJ2-2, with 11 bases aligning to TRBD2. CDR3 size: 17 residues. CDR1 is LNHDA and CDR2 is SQIVND in the germline V gene (reference sequence). J was trimmed by 0 bases and V by 4 bases; bases with no gene match: 4. The CDR3 bases are TGTGCCAGTAGTACTAGCGGGAGGATCGCGAACACCGGGGAGCTGTTTTTT. Encoded protein: CASSTSGRIANTGELFF. Together with reference TRBV19 and TRBJ2-2, the CDR3 gives the full variable domain: DGGITQSPKYLFRKEGQNVTLSCEQNLNHDAMYWYRQDPGQGLRLIYYSQIVNDFQKGDIAEGYSVSREKKESFPLTVTSAQKNPTAFYLCASSTSGRIANTGELFFGEGSRLTVL.

CDR3 bases: TGTGCCAGCAGCCCGCGGGGCCGGTACAATGAGCAGTTCTTC. It yields the protein CASSPRGRYNEQFF. The V and J genes are TRBV6-5 and TRBJ2-1; D is perhaps TRBD2 (6 bases). The V gene lost 6 bases and the J gene lost 4 bases, with 13 bases spanning the gap. CDR1 is MNHEY, CDR2 SVGAGI, per germline. The CDR3 runs 14 residues.

The CDR3 loop is CASSPSGGGGEKLFF. In nucleotides, the CDR3 is TGTGCCAGCAGCCCATCGGGAGGGGGCGGCGAAAAACTGTTTTTT. The rearrangement links TRBV9 to TRBJ1-4, with 7 bases identical to TRBD1. From germline, CDR1 is SGDLS and CDR2 YYNGEE. The CDR3 length is 15 residues. V shed 4 bases, J shed 8 bases, and the junction held 11 bases outside the gene matches.

The rearrangement links TRBV7-3 to TRBJ2-5; TRBD1 matches at 7 bases. J lost 1 base, V lost 5 bases, and 7 bases had no gene match. CDR3 length: 15 residues. Germline V CDR1 and CDR2: SGHTA, FQGTGA. The DNA for the CDR3 is TGTGCCAGCAGCCGTACGGACAGGATCCAAGAGACCCAGTACTTC. It specifies CASSRTDRIQETQYF. Using reference TRBV7-3 and TRBJ2-5 for the parts outside the CDR3, the full variable domain is GAGVSQTPSNKVTEKGKYVELRCDPISGHTALYWYRQSLGQGPEFLIYFQGTGAADDSGLPNDRFFAVRPEGSVSTLKIQRTERGDSAVYLCASSRTDRIQETQYFGPGTRLLVL.

The chain joins TRBV5-6 to TRBJ1-3; 11 bases fit TRBD1. The junction had 3 bases not matched to a gene; V was cut back by 4 bases and J by 3 bases. The germline CDR1 and CDR2 sequences are SGHDT and YYEEEE. The CDR3 consists of 15 residues. The CDR3 spells CASSPDRGLGNTIYF. CDR3 nucleotides: TGTGCCAGCAGCCCGGACAGGGGGCTTGGAAACACCATATATTTT.